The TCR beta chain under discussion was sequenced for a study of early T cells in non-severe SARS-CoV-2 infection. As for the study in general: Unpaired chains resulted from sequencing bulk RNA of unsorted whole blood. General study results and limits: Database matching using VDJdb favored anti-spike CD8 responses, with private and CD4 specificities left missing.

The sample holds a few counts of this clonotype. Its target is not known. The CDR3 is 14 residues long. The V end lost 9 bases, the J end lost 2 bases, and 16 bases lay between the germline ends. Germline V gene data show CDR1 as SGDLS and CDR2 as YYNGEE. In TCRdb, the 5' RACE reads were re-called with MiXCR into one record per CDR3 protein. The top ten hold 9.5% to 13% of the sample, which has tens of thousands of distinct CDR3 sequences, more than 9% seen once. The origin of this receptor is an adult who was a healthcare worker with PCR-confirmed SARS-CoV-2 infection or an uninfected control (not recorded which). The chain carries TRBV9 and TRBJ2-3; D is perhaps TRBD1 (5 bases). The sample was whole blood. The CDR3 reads CATMKVGPTDTQYF. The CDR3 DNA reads TGTGCCACCATGAAGGTGGGGCCCACAGATACGCAGTATTTT.